The next 23 T cell receptor beta chains were all read from a single sample in a study of CD8 T cells in Susac syndrome. Reverse transcription of roughly 0.5 to 1 ug RNA was carried out with random hexamers. TCRdb reprocessed the immunoSEQ multiplex PCR reads with MiXCR, giving one entry per CDR3 protein. The sample includes about 49,000 distinct CDR3 sequences, 90% to 95% of them seen just once. Sequencing was performed on CD8+ T cells from PBMCs. These receptors were taken from a human donor in good health.

The chain carries TRBV27 and TRBJ1-5, with D perhaps matching TRBD1 (5 bases). CDR1 is MNHEY, CDR2 SMNVEV, per germline (reference sequence). Trimming removed 6 bases at V and 4 bases at J, with 13 bases between. The CDR3 contains 14 residues. The CDR3 bases are TGTGCCAGCAGCCCCCGGGGGGGAAATCAGCCCCAGCATTTT. It is translated as CASSPRGGNQPQHF.

The V gene is TRBV13, the J gene TRBJ2-3, with TRBD1 matching over 7 bases. The CDR3 length is 18 residues. Germline assignment: CDR1 PRHDT and CDR2 FYEKMQ (reference sequence). With 5 bases clipped from V and 2 bases from J, the junction kept 16 bases outside the gene matches. The CDR3 nucleotides read TGTGCCAGCAGCCCAAGAGGGGGCGAGACCTCCTCCACAGATACGCAGTATTTT. It translates to CASSPRGGETSSTDTQYF.

This chain links TRBV20-1 with TRBJ1-1; D possibly corresponds to TRBD1 (6 bases). Trimming took 3 bases from V and 5 from J, leaving 16 bases between them. Germline V gene lookup returns CDR1 DFQATT and CDR2 SNEGSKA (reference sequence). The CDR3 covers 14 residues. CDR3 sequence: CSASPPMRGTEAFF. The CDR3 DNA sequence: TGCAGTGCTAGCCCTCCTATGAGGGGGACTGAAGCTTTCTTT.

V and J are TRBV5-1 and TRBJ1-1; TRBD1 might be the D (5 bases). CDR1 and CDR2 from the germline V gene are SGHRS and YFSETQ. The CDR3 runs to 13 residues. Trimming pared 0 bases from V and 11 bases from J, leaving 14 bases between. The CDR3 here is CASSLDDSGPAFF. The CDR3, as DNA: TGCGCCAGCAGCTTGGACGACAGCGGCCCCGCTTTCTTT.

This clonotype appeared a few times. The genes are TRBV7-8 and TRBJ2-7; TRBD1 agrees at 7 bases. V lost 6 bases, J lost 1 base, and 3 bases stayed unmatched. The CDR3 has 13 residues. Germline CDR1 SGHVS, CDR2 FQNEAQ. The CDR3 DNA reads TGTGCCAGCAGGGGGGACAGTTCCTACGAGCAGTACTTC. Protein product: CASRGDSSYEQYF. Full variable domain (outside the CDR3, taken from reference TRBV7-8 and TRBJ2-7): GAGVSQSPRYKVAKRGQDVALRCDPISGHVSLFWYQQALGQGPEFLTYFQNEAQLDKSGLPSDRFFAERPEGSVSTLKIQRTQQEDSAVYLCASRGDSSYEQYFGPGTRLTVT.

The chain recombines TRBV18 with TRBJ1-1; 9 bases are a match to TRBD1. V lost 3 bases and J lost 3; bases outside the gene matches: 8. CDR1 KGHSH and CDR2 LQKENI come from the germline V gene. The CDR3 sequence is 16 residues long. The CDR3 DNA reads as TGTGCCAGCTCACCTCGGGACAGGGTGTGGGACACTGAAGCTTTCTTT. Amino acid sequence: CASSPRDRVWDTEAFF.

The chain has TRBV29-1 and TRBJ2-2, with D tentatively TRBD1 (6 bases). V dropped 5 bases and J dropped 5 bases, with 15 bases sitting between them. Germline CDR1 SQVTM, CDR2 ANQGSEA. The CDR3 is 14 amino acids. The CDR3 protein is CSVPQGFSTGELFF. CDR3 nucleotides: TGCAGCGTTCCACAGGGATTTTCAACCGGGGAGCTGTTTTTT.

The chain joins TRBV4-1 to TRBJ1-2, with D hard to call. Per the germline V gene, CDR1 is MGHRA and CDR2 is YSYEKL. Trimming removed 1 base at V and 8 bases at J, with 11 bases between. The CDR3 consists of 13 residues. The CDR3 DNA is TGCGCCAGCAGCCAAGGAAGCTATCTCGGCTACACCTTC. This gives the protein CASSQGSYLGYTF.

The chain joins TRBV28 to TRBJ1-5; 8 bases map to TRBD1. CDR3 size: 12 residues. Trimming removed 8 bases from V and 7 bases from J; junction bases left unmatched: 4. Germline V gives CDR1 MDHEN, CDR2 SYDVKM. The CDR3 loop reads CASGQGYQPQHF. CDR3 sequence (DNA): TGTGCCAGCGGACAGGGTTACCAGCCCCAGCATTTT.

This clonotype was seen more than once but under ten times. The chain couples TRBV27 to TRBJ2-7; D might be TRBD1 (5 bases). The V end lost 1 base, the J end lost 5 bases, and 12 bases lay between the germline ends. This CDR3 has 14 residues. The germline CDR1 and CDR2 sequences are MNHEY and SMNVEV (reference sequence). The CDR3 DNA reads TGTGCCAGCAGTTTATGGGCAGGGTCCCACGAGCAGTACTTC. It specifies CASSLWAGSHEQYF.

This chain links TRBV10-1 with TRBJ2-1; maybe TRBD2 (6 bases). The V gene lost 6 bases and the J gene lost 1 base, with 16 bases spanning the gap. This CDR3 spans 16 amino acids. From germline, CDR1 is WNHNN and CDR2 SYGVQD (reference sequence). The CDR3: CASSDQTSSSYNEQFF. The CDR3 DNA sequence: TGCGCCAGCAGCGATCAGACTAGTTCTTCCTACAATGAGCAGTTCTTC.

The chain employs TRBV15 and TRBJ2-7, with D perhaps matching TRBD2 (7 bases). Germline V lookup: CDR1 LNHNV, CDR2 YYDKDF (reference sequence). The CDR3 is 15 amino acids. The V end was cut by 0 bases, the J end by 2 bases, with 11 bases between. The CDR3 protein is CATSREAGATYEQYF. In DNA form, the CDR3 reads TGTGCCACCAGCAGAGAGGCGGGGGCAACCTACGAGCAGTACTTC.

The chain is built from TRBV18 and TRBJ2-3, with unresolved D. Per the germline V gene, CDR1 is KGHSH and CDR2 is LQKENI. The CDR3 extends over 14 amino acids. V dropped 3 bases and J dropped 6 bases, with 13 bases sitting between them. The CDR3 reads CASSPVGFTDTQYF. CDR3 DNA sequence: TGTGCCAGCTCACCTGTAGGGTTTACGGATACGCAGTATTTT.

This clonotype was seen only a few times. J is TRBJ2-7 and V is TRBV21-1; TRBD2, as called in the table, went unchecked against the DNA. TRBV21-1 corresponds to a pseudogene. This CDR3 region has 14 residues. For the CDR3, the DNA is TGTGCCAGCAGCAAAGTAGGGAGAAACTACGAGCAGTACTTC. The encoded protein is CASSKVGRNYEQYF.

The chain employs TRBV5-6 and TRBJ1-5, with 10 nucleotides matching TRBD1. The germline CDR1 and CDR2 sequences are SGHDT and YYEEEE. The CDR3 has 14 residues. J gave up 5 bases and V 4 bases, and 3 bases lay outside the gene matches. The CDR3: CASSQGQGYQPQHF. CDR3 bases: TGTGCCAGCAGCCAGGGACAGGGGTATCAGCCCCAGCATTTT.

This chain's CDR3 is CASSQGAGSSYEQYF. The CDR3 coding sequence is TGCGCCAGCAGCCAAGGGGCGGGAAGCTCCTACGAGCAGTACTTC. The chain joins TRBV4-1 to TRBJ2-7; D possibly corresponds to TRBD2 (6 bases). The CDR3 contains 15 residues. From germline, CDR1 is MGHRA and CDR2 YSYEKL. Trimming took 1 base from V and 0 from J, leaving 10 bases between them.

The gene calls are TRBV15 and TRBJ1-5; the D is unclear. The V end was cut by 0 bases, the J end by 0 bases, with 9 bases between. The germline V gene encodes CDR1 LNHNV and CDR2 YYDKDF (reference sequence). This CDR3 comprises 16 residues. CDR3 DNA sequence: TGTGCCACCAGCAGAGAGAGAGACTATAGCAATCAGCCCCAGCATTTT. This translates into CATSRERDYSNQPQHF.

For the CDR3, the DNA is TGTGCCAGCAGCCTTGCTGGGGACGCTACTAATGAAAAACTGTTTTTT. This sequence encodes CASSLAGDATNEKLFF. The chain recombines TRBV3-1 with TRBJ1-4, with D perhaps matching TRBD1 (5 bases). This CDR3 is built from 16 residues. Per germline, CDR1 LGHDT and CDR2 YNNKEL (reference sequence). Trimming removed 4 bases at V and 2 bases at J, with 14 bases between.

V and J are TRBV9 and TRBJ2-7, with D possibly being TRBD1 (5 bases). V lost 0 bases and J lost 4, with 11 bases in between. There are 14 residues in the CDR3. Looked up from germline, CDR1 is SGDLS and CDR2 is YYNGEE. The DNA of the CDR3 is TGTGCCAGCAGCGTAGACGACAGCCTATACGAGCAGTACTTC. It specifies CASSVDDSLYEQYF.

J is TRBJ1-1 and V is TRBV18; perhaps TRBD1 as D (5 bases). Germline-derived CDR1 and CDR2 are KGHSH and LQKENI. The CDR3 runs to 13 residues. Trimming cost V 6 bases and J 3 bases, with 11 bases left between them. CDR3 sequence reads: CASSNSGDTEAFF. CDR3 nucleotide sequence: TGTGCCAGCTCCAATTCGGGGGACACTGAAGCTTTCTTT.

V gene TRBV19 combines with J gene TRBJ2-5, with TRBD1 as a possible D gene (5 bases). Trimming left V 7 bases short and J 3 bases short, with 12 bases between. The CDR3 has 13 residues. The germline CDR1 and CDR2 sequences are LNHDA and SQIVND (reference sequence). The CDR3 region has the DNA TGTGCCAGTAATAGGGGCAGGGAAGAGACCCAGTACTTC. Translating it yields CASNRGREETQYF. The complete variable domain, with remaining parts taken from reference TRBV19 and TRBJ2-5, reads DGGITQSPKYLFRKEGQNVTLSCEQNLNHDAMYWYRQDPGQGLRLIYYSQIVNDFQKGDIAEGYSVSREKKESFPLTVTSAQKNPTAFYLCASNRGREETQYFGPGTRLLVL.

The V call is TRBV7-9, the J call TRBJ1-2, with D possibly being TRBD1 (6 bases). Germline loops: CDR1 SEHNR, CDR2 FQNEAQ (reference sequence). This CDR3 spans 16 amino acids. V shed 5 bases and J shed 5 bases, with 21 bases lying between them. The CDR3 loop is CASSPLGGTQNYGYTF. In DNA, the CDR3 is TGTGCCAGCAGCCCTCTTGGTGGGACACAAAATTATGGCTACACCTTC. The full variable domain, rest sourced from reference TRBV7-9 and TRBJ1-2, is DTGVSQNPRHKITKRGQNVTFRCDPISEHNRLYWYRQTLGQGPEFLTYFQNEAQLEKSRLLSDRFSAERPKGSFSTLEIQRTEQGDSAMYLCASSPLGGTQNYGYTFGSGTRLTVV.

The rearrangement links TRBV5-1 to TRBJ2-1; D is possibly TRBD1 (6 bases). The V and J ends lost 6 bases and 6 bases respectively, with 16 bases between them. This CDR3 has 14 residues. Germline values: CDR1 SGHRS, CDR2 YFSETQ. The chain's CDR3 is CASKGEGKLNEQFF. As DNA, the CDR3 is TGCGCCAGCAAGGGGGAAGGGAAACTCAATGAGCAGTTCTTC.